Listed below are T cell receptor beta chains from one sample, sequenced in a study of blood T cell repertoires in COVID-19. Method: immunoSEQ multiplex PCR; TCRdb's copy keeps in-frame clones and lacks some. Among 90,000 to 100,000 clones, around nine tenths were seen once, and the ten largest hold 5% to 5.5%. Sequenced material: peripheral blood. These receptors all stem from a man aged 50 to 60 with acute or convalescent COVID-19. Each CDR3 is given without its conserved first and last residue.

TRBV2 ASEARGQPQH
TRBV5-4 ASSFSNRESRRGYT
TRBV3-1/TRBV3-2 ASSQEPSVAEAF
TRBV6-2/TRBV6-3 ASSSISGRENIQY
TRBV6-4 ASTGLAGASEQY
TRBV5-1 ASSFRAGTNTGELF
TRBV28 ASSSTGRDQPQH
TRBV5-8 ASSLVNRATQETQY
TRBV27 ASSPSTGEVADTQY
TRBV30 AWSTPGTSGRLDEQF
TRBV20-1 SASAGWPTEAF
TRBV7-6 ASSSNTGGLRGYT
TRBV27 ASSRLAGTYEQY
TRBV4-1 ASGREGLAGAYTDTQY
TRBV5-1 ASSFRSSGRVYEQY
TRBV29-1 SVEKQGYTEAF
TRBV5-8 ASSLGSSYEQY
TRBV11-2 ASGKERSNTGELF
TRBV5-4 ASSGSGQMNTEAF
TRBV7-9 ASSPRVYEKLF
TRBV7-2 ASSSPGRRAQF
TRBV6-4 ASSGDKGVFLNTEAF
TRBV11-3 ASSLGWFGQGTYEQY
TRBV5-7 ASSLVETSGSYEQY
TRBV18 ASSPPNPEINTEAF
TRBV3-1/TRBV3-2 ASSHLLATDPQETQY
TRBV24-1 ATSAGETQY
TRBV21-1 ASSKATGAETQY
TRBV18 ASSPKGLAGEGSY
TRBV24-1 ATSDSGGPDTQY
TRBV12-3/TRBV12-4 ASSSGGDYGYT
TRBV30 ASPGHSNQPQH
TRBV24-1 ATSDRGLGVSSYNEQF
TRBV5-1 ASRTGGWDTDTQY
TRBV10-3 AISDIRGGSNEKLF
TRBV30 AWSLSDYGYT
TRBV11-2 ASSLVTAYGGYT
TRBV5-5 ASSRSLQGEGEQY
TRBV7-2 ASSSARATGATGNTIY
TRBV18 ASSPGQTAGNSPLH
TRBV4-1 ASSQDSSGITPYNEQF
TRBV9 ASSVGETLYNEQF
TRBV19 ASSIISGRGGVETQY
TRBV6-5 ASNQRGKYEQY
TRBV5-6 ASSFRDRLYEQY
TRBV21-1 ASSKQPGLYEQY
TRBV4-1 ASSGQGRNSPLH
TRBV19 ASSIGASSNQPQH
TRBV6-2/TRBV6-3 ASSSRGLADHNEQF
TRBV10-3 AISELIAGGTEQY
TRBV19 ASSIGGQMSGANVLT
TRBV2 ASSESAGKQY
TRBV4-1 ASSQGQRGRNEKLF
TRBV18 ASAHMGAIREAF
TRBV9 ASSVRTSENEQF
TRBV7-2 ASSLVANQETQY
TRBV6-6 ASRAGLAASYEQY
TRBV30 AWTPDRGNYGYT
TRBV7-2 ASSSRAGGHFSYNEQF